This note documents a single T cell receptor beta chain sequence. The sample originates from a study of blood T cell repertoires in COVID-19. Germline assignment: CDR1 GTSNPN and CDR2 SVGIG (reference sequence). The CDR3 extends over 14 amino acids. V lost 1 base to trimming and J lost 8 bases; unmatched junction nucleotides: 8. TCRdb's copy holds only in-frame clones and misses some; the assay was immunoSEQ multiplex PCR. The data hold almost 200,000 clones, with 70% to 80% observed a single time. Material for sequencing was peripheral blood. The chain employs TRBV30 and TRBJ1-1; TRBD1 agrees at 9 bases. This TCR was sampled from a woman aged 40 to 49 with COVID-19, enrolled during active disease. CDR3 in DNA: TGTGCCTGGAGTGCCAGGACAGGGGCATCCGAAGCTTTCTTT. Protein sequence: CAWSARTGASEAFF.